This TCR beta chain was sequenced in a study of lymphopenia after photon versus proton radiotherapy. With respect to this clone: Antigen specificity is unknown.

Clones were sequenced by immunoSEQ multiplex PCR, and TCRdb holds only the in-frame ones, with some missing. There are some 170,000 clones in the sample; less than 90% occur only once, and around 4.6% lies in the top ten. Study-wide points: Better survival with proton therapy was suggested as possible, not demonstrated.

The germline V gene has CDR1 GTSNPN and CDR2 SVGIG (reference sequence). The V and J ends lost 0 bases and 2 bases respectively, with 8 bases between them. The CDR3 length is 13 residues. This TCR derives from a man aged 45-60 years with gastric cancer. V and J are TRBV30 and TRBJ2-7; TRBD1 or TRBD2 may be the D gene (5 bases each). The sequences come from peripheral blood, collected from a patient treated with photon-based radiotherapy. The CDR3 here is CAWSVGTPYEQYF. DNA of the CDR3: TGTGCCTGGAGTGTGGGGACCCCCTACGAGCAGTACTTC.